This T cell receptor beta chain was documented in a study of blood T cell repertoires in COVID-19. Profiling relied on immunoSEQ multiplex PCR, and the TCRdb table lists in-frame clones only, not all of them. This table has around 330,000 clones, roughly 88% appearing once. Sequencing input: peripheral blood. The clonotype comes from a woman between 50 and 59 years old with active or convalescent COVID-19.

CDR3 coding DNA: TGCGCCAGCAGCCAAGATCAGGGCTTGAGTCGCACTGAAGCTTTCTTT. Protein: CASSQDQGLSRTEAFF. This chain uses TRBV4-3 with TRBJ1-1, with D possibly TRBD1 on 5 matching bases. Germline CDR1 reads LGHNA; CDR2 reads YSLEER. V lost 0 bases and J lost 4, with 15 bases in between. The CDR3 is 16 amino acids.